The T cell receptor (beta chain) described here comes from a study of T cells in Graves' hyperthyroidism and ophthalmopathy (dated by TCRdb to between 2019 and 2020). Concerning the study at large: Peripheral blood was sampled at the time of initial diagnosis, prior to any treatment. The 90 or so discovery patients were randomly split 7:3 into training and test sets. Once sampling was done, hyperthyroidism patients were given methimazole at a starting dose of 30 mg daily, whereas ophthalmopathy patients were given high-dose intravenous methylprednisolone. A discovery cohort of fewer than 110 patients, fewer than 50 with Graves' ophthalmopathy and 57 with stable Graves' hyperthyroidism, was used to find distinguishing TCR V-J signatures. According to the paper, TCR Vbeta CDR3 sequencing was carried out on some 140 peripheral blood samples, which came from approximately 43 ophthalmopathy, around 75 hyperthyroidism and some 17 progressor patients. Prospective prediction of ophthalmopathy was tested in an independent validation cohort consisting of some 19 hyperthyroidism patients and around 16 patients who later progressed to ophthalmopathy. In six Graves' hyperthyroidism patients, the study also compared T-cell repertoires from thyroid tissue with T-cell repertoires from blood. Summary of the overall study and its limitations: A 13 V-J signature model separated ophthalmopathy from stable hyperthyroidism, with 87.88% sensitivity and roughly 82% specificity in cross-validation and 80%/75% in testing. In validation, the model predicted progression to ophthalmopathy with over 65% sensitivity and less than 75% specificity, a median of about 6.7 months before onset. No statistical method was used to set the sample size in advance, and investigators knew the group allocation. Blood samples also contained most of the expanded thyroid clonotypes (frequency above 0.001), which suggests that blood repertoires may reflect thyroid immune responses.

In the ophthalmopathy patients, disease was moderately to severely active, with a Clinical Activity Score of 3 or more, a NOSPECS grade of 4 or more, and a duration of less than 3 months. Patients with uncontrolled infections, other autoimmune diseases, pregnancy or lactation were excluded. Diagnoses relied on clinical symptoms, serum thyroxine and TRAb, thyroid ultrasound and orbital computed tomography. PBMCs were isolated from more than 9 ml of fresh peripheral blood by Ficoll-Paque density gradient centrifugation. Total RNA was extracted using Trizol reagent, and RNA quality was assessed on an Agilent 2100 Bioanalyzer. This clonotype showed up many times. Its specific antigen is unknown. Nothing much larger sits one base from this clone, and base qualities are not available. The TCR beta CDR3 regions were amplified from RNA transcripts. For the first round of RT-PCR on the TCR CDR3, the HTBI primer set was used together with the Qiagen OneStep RT-PCR kit. A second multiplex PCR round built the libraries, followed by size selection and purification. Libraries were sequenced paired-end with 100 bp reads on an Illumina HiSeq2000. Processing in the source paper ran as follows. Raw data were processed with SOAPnuke, discarding reads with adapters, uncalled bases, mean Phred below 15, or no exact constant-primer or identifier match. High-quality paired reads were merged using COPE v1.2.5, and each unique nucleotide sequence was defined as a clonotype. MiTCR v1.1 was used to align the clonotypes against IMGT TRBV, TRBD and TRBJ reference segments. Analysis was restricted to V-J combinations with a frequency above 0.0001, which covered 98% to 99.2% of repertoires. The TCS score was defined as F50 (clonal expansion) divided by E x V (chaos), with BLOSUM62-based TCRdist calculated between CDR3 peptides within each V-J. Welch's t-statistics and random forest reduced roughly 500 V-J features to 13, which were used in a naive Bayes classifier (R e1071). TCRdb applied fastp at Q25 and MiXCR to the public reads, then kept only in-frame beta chains. Entries are consolidated by CDR3 protein sequence, retaining the most common genes and DNA. Here the V and J calls rest on TCRdb's processing, not on the authors' analysis. This sample has about 480,000 distinct CDR3 sequences in its table, and approximately 24% of those were observed once. The ten most abundant clones make up approximately 11% of the sample.

The receptor comes from a woman aged 25 to 39 with Graves' ophthalmopathy. The sample consisted of blood.

CDR3 loop: CASSVTPMNTEAFF. The nucleotides read TGTGCCAGCAGCGTTACACCGATGAACACTGAAGCTTTCTTT. Recombination joined TRBV11-3 with TRBJ1-1; confidence is insufficient to name the D gene. Inclusive of the bounding cysteine and phenylalanine, the CDR3 is 14 residues long. This entry keeps only the CDR3 DNA: 42 bases, framed from base 1. CDR1 and CDR2, looked up from the germline V gene, are SGHNT and YENEEA. V sheds 5 bases and J sheds 0 bases, leaving 10 bases between their ends.